This TCR beta chain was recovered during a study of OX40 agonist ivuxolimab in advanced cancers. Study-wide context: One patient with hepatocellular carcinoma and two with cutaneous melanoma, three in all, had partial responses.

Measured with immunoSEQ multiplex PCR; TCRdb has only the in-frame clones, and not every one. The data hold 25,000 to 30,000 clones, with approximately 86% observed a single time. Germline CDR1 and CDR2: GTSNPN and SVGIG (reference sequence). V lost 1 base to trimming and J lost 0 bases, with 12 bases between them. CDR3 length: 15 amino acids. This clone appeared a single time. This sample comprised CD4+ or CD8+ T cells sorted from blood, obtained in a trial of the OX40 agonist ivuxolimab. The V gene is TRBV30, the J gene TRBJ1-2; D is unresolved. The sequence was collected from an adult with an advanced solid tumor such as melanoma, head and neck, liver or kidney cancer. The CDR3 region is CAWSEWPEANYGYTF. The CDR3 DNA reads as TGTGCCTGGAGTGAATGGCCCGAAGCTAACTATGGCTACACCTTC.